Below, 18 T cell receptor beta chains from the same sample are listed, as sequenced in a study of beta chain features in type 1 diabetes. All of the isolated RNA was reverse transcribed, so expressed TCRB transcripts were sequenced. Produced via immunoSEQ multiplex PCR; TCRdb's table is partial and in-frame only. The sample lists 150,000 or so clones; around a tenth were seen once. The sample consisted of central memory CD4+ T cells from blood. The receptors here all came from a man in his late teens or twenties in good health.

The chain is built from TRBV7-2 and TRBJ1-5; D might be TRBD1 (5 bases). The germline V gene has CDR1 SGHTA and CDR2 FQGNSA. V was pared by 1 base and J by 1 base, with 5 bases between. The CDR3 loop spans 14 amino acids. This CDR3 reads CASSLGQSNQPQHF. The CDR3 region has the DNA TGTGCCAGCAGCTTAGGACAGAGCAATCAGCCCCAGCATTTT.

In its sample, this clone was seen a few times. The junction and the germline gene differ at one end; a read error may be behind it. The V call is TRBV7-3, the J call TRBJ2-5; a weak D match, TRBD2 (6 bases). The CDR3 consists of 15 residues. Germline V gene lookup returns CDR1 SGHTA and CDR2 FQGTGA. For the CDR3, the DNA is TGTGCCAGCAGCCTAACCGTAGCAGGAGGGGAGACCCAGTACTTC. The encoded protein is CASSLTVAGGETQYF.

The rearrangement links TRBV4-1 to TRBJ1-4; D is possibly TRBD1 (5 bases). The CDR3 sequence is 14 residues long. V gave up 3 bases and J gave up 7 bases, with 12 bases separating them. CDR1 and CDR2 from the germline V gene are MGHRA and YSYEKL. Written as DNA, the CDR3 is TGCGCCAGCAGCCACCGGGCGGGGGGTGAAAAACTGTTTTTT. Its translation: CASSHRAGGEKLFF.

V usage is TRBV30 and J usage is TRBJ1-3, with a tentative D call TRBD1 (5 bases). CDR1 is GTSNPN and CDR2 is SVGIG in the germline V gene (reference sequence). The CDR3 spans 16 residues. V was clipped by 2 bases and J by 1 base, with 15 bases between them. CDR3 sequence: CAWSLPSGGSGNTIYF. Written as DNA, the CDR3 is TGTGCCTGGAGTTTACCATCGGGGGGATCTGGAAACACCATATATTTT.

This clone occurred many times. The chain is built from TRBV29-1 and TRBJ2-7; TRBD2 matches at 11 bases. V lost 4 bases, J lost 1 base, and 6 bases stayed unmatched. This CDR3 comprises 15 residues. Germline V gene lookup returns CDR1 SQVTM and CDR2 ANQGSEA. Written as DNA, the CDR3 is TGCAGCGTTGCTGGGCTAGCGGGGGGATCCTACGAGCAGTACTTC. Its translation is CSVAGLAGGSYEQYF.

The chain is built from TRBV4-2 and TRBJ2-3; perhaps TRBD2 as D (6 bases). Germline V gene sequence: CDR1 LGHNA, CDR2 YNFKEQ. The CDR3 covers 16 residues. Between the trimmed V and J ends, which lost 0 bases and 1 base, there was a span of 11 bases. CDR3 sequence reads: CASSQDYQRGTDTQYF. Here the CDR3 DNA reads TGTGCCAGCAGCCAAGATTACCAGCGGGGCACAGATACGCAGTATTTT.

In its sample, this clone was seen a few times. The rearrangement links TRBV10-3 to TRBJ2-6, with 9 bases identical to TRBD1. This CDR3 region has 17 residues. Germline CDR1 is ENHRY and CDR2 is SYGVKD. V shed 8 bases, J shed 4 bases, and the junction held 12 bases outside the gene matches. The CDR3 spells CAIGIGTGLSGANVLTF. As DNA, the CDR3 is TGTGCCATCGGTATAGGGACAGGGTTGTCGGGGGCCAACGTCCTGACTTTC.

This clone has more than one count but fewer than ten. This chain uses TRBV28 with TRBJ2-3; 9 bases match TRBD2. From germline, CDR1 is MDHEN and CDR2 SYDVKM. V was pared by 5 bases and J by 6 bases, with 12 bases of the junction left unmatched. The CDR3 is made up of 16 amino acids. CDR3 in amino acids: CASSPPGSGGSDTQYF. The DNA for the CDR3 is TGTGCCAGCAGTCCCCCGGGGAGCGGGGGGTCTGATACGCAGTATTTT. The full variable domain, with the rest looked up from reference TRBV28 and TRBJ2-3, is DVKVTQSSRYLVKRTGEKVFLECVQDMDHENMFWYRQDPGLGLRLIYFSYDVKMKEKGDIPEGYSVSREKKERFSLILESASTNQTSMYLCASSPPGSGGSDTQYFGPGTRLTVL.

The rearrangement uses TRBV28 and TRBJ1-4, with TRBD1 identical over 8 bases. After removal of 6 bases from V and 8 bases from J, the junction contained 5 bases not matched to a gene. Germline V gene data show CDR1 as MDHEN and CDR2 as SYDVKM. This CDR3 is built from 13 residues. The CDR3 DNA reads as TGTGCCAGCAGACAGGGGGTAGACGAAAAACTGTTTTTT. It encodes CASRQGVDEKLFF.

The gene calls are TRBV4-1 and TRBJ2-1, with 7 bases lining up with TRBD2. V dropped 5 bases and J dropped 8; count of bases not matched to a gene: 18. The CDR3 covers 17 residues. Per germline, CDR1 MGHRA and CDR2 YSYEKL. CDR3 loop: CASSSLVAGGGRDEQFF. CDR3 coding DNA: TGCGCCAGCAGCTCCTTAGTCGCGGGCGGGGGTAGGGATGAGCAGTTCTTC.

The rearrangement joins TRBV29-1 to TRBJ1-2; 9 nucleotides match TRBD1. CDR1 is SQVTM, CDR2 ANQGSEA, per germline. V gave up 6 bases and J gave up 4 bases; unmatched junction bases: 3. This CDR3 spans 12 amino acids. CDR3 in DNA: TGCAGCGTAGAGGGACAGGGCTATGGCTACACCTTC. Amino acid sequence: CSVEGQGYGYTF.

A few counts support this clone. The V call is TRBV2, the J call TRBJ1-5; TRBD1 agrees at 7 bases. CDR3 length: 17 residues. Trimming took 0 bases from V and 3 from J; bases not matched to a gene: 8. Germline V gene lookup returns CDR1 SNHLY and CDR2 FYNNEI. CDR3 sequence: CASSEALTGDLNQPQHF. The CDR3 region has the DNA TGTGCCAGCAGTGAAGCGCTAACAGGGGACCTCAATCAGCCCCAGCATTTT.

This chain joins TRBV6-1 and TRBJ2-6; maybe TRBD1 (5 bases). Germline lookup yields CDR1 MNHNS and CDR2 SASEGT. This CDR3 is built from 18 residues. The germline V and J ends were trimmed by 4 bases and 0 bases, with 16 bases remaining between them. In DNA form, the CDR3 reads TGTGCCAGCAGTGCTGCTAGACAGCTTACCTCTGGGGCCAACGTCCTGACTTTC. Amino acid sequence: CASSAARQLTSGANVLTF.

This chain links TRBV7-2 with TRBJ2-1; 7 nucleotides agree with TRBD1. CDR1 SGHTA and CDR2 FQGNSA come from the germline V gene. The CDR3 has 16 residues. After removal of 5 bases from V and 9 bases from J, the junction contained 16 bases not matched to a gene. The chain's CDR3 is CASSTLSRMAGGEQFF. CDR3 DNA sequence: TGTGCCAGCAGCACACTCTCTCGGATGGCAGGGGGTGAGCAGTTCTTC.

As concerns this clone: The junction shows a germline mismatch at one end, possibly a read error. This chain uses TRBV5-4 with TRBJ2-1; 10 nucleotides match TRBD1. CDR1 and CDR2 (germline): SGHNT, YYREEE (reference sequence). This CDR3 is built from 13 residues. CDR3: CASSQGDRGRKFF. The CDR3 DNA is TGCGCCAGCAGCCAAGGAGACAGGGGGCGTAAGTTCTTC. The whole variable domain, remainder taken from reference TRBV5-4 and TRBJ2-1, is ETGVTQSPTHLIKTRGQQVTLRCSSQSGHNTVSWYQQALGQGPQFIFQYYREEENGRGNFPPRFSGLQFPNYSSELNVNALELDDSALYLCASSQGDRGRKFFGPGTRLTVL.

This chain uses TRBV7-3 with TRBJ2-2, with TRBD1 matching 9 bases. CDR3 length: 19 residues. V lost 4 bases to trimming and J lost 5 bases; unmatched junction nucleotides: 17. Germline V gene sequence: CDR1 SGHTA, CDR2 FQGTGA. CDR3 residues: CASSSFNLDRGSRTGELFF. The CDR3 nucleotides are TGTGCCAGCAGCTCGTTTAATCTGGACAGGGGATCGCGGACCGGGGAGCTGTTTTTT.

In nucleotides, the CDR3 is TGTGCCAGCTCACCACCTTTGCGGGACAGGGGGCGTTCGAACTCCTACGAGCAGTACTTC. Amino acids: CASSPPLRDRGRSNSYEQYF. The rearrangement links TRBV18 to TRBJ2-7; 12 nucleotides agree with TRBD1. CDR3 length equals 20 residues. With V trimmed by 0 bases and J by 0 bases, 12 bases remained unmatched. Germline V lookup: CDR1 KGHSH, CDR2 LQKENI.

At least ten counts were recorded for this clone. The chain employs TRBV25-1 and TRBJ1-2, with a weak D call TRBD1 (5 bases). This CDR3 region has 13 residues. CDR1 and CDR2 (germline): MGHDK, SYGVNS. V lost 3 bases to trimming and J lost 0 bases, with 5 bases between them. Written as DNA, the CDR3 is TGTGCCAGCAGTGAGACAGCTAACTATGGCTACACCTTC. It yields the protein CASSETANYGYTF.